The 15 T cell receptor beta chains below all came from one sample that was sequenced in a study of shared clonotypes between healthy human individuals. TCRdb's table, derived via immunoSEQ multiplex PCR, lists solely in-frame clones and lacks some. The sample yields about 2.1 million clones, about 92% seen once. Naive CD8 isolation took CD45RO-negative cells positively selected for CCR7 and excluded terminally differentiated effector memory CD45RA+ cells. Input material: naive CD8+ T cells from PBMCs. All receptors come from a man aged 18 to 30 in good health. Some clones in this sample may be carry-over from other donors' samples.

The chain uses TRBV28 and TRBJ1-5; D gene unclear. The CDR3 runs to 14 residues. V dropped 6 bases and J dropped 0 bases, with 9 bases sitting between them. Germline CDR1 and CDR2: MDHEN and SYDVKM. The CDR3 DNA sequence: TGTGCCAGCAGCATAGACCTTAGCAATCAGCCCCAGCATTTT. Its translation is CASSIDLSNQPQHF.

The V and J genes are TRBV18 and TRBJ1-1; D is unresolved. The CDR3 contains 11 residues. V was clipped by 3 bases and J by 5 bases, with 4 bases between them. The germline CDR1 and CDR2 sequences are KGHSH and LQKENI. CDR3 residues: CASSPGTEAFF. The CDR3 region has the DNA TGTGCCAGCTCACCGGGGACTGAAGCTTTCTTT.

The chain links TRBV4-3 to TRBJ2-7; 11 bases fit TRBD2. Germline loops: CDR1 LGHNA, CDR2 YSLEER. V was pared by 5 bases and J by 6 bases, with 9 bases of the junction left unmatched. CDR3 length equals 15 residues. Here the CDR3 reads CASSKNGLAGGEQYF. The CDR3 bases are TGCGCCAGCAGCAAAAATGGTCTAGCGGGAGGCGAGCAGTACTTC.

This chain connects TRBV4-3 to TRBJ2-3; D is perhaps TRBD1 or TRBD2 (6 bases each). Germline V gene lookup returns CDR1 LGHNA and CDR2 YSLEER. Trimming removed 3 bases at V and 0 bases at J, with 16 bases between. The CDR3 covers 17 residues. CDR3 protein: CASSHPGRTESTDTQYF. CDR3 nucleotide sequence: TGCGCCAGCAGCCATCCAGGGAGGACAGAGAGCACAGATACGCAGTATTTT.

The J gene is TRBJ2-1, the V gene TRBV10-2; 11 bases line up with TRBD2. The CDR3 totals 16 residues. Germline V gives CDR1 WSHSY, CDR2 SAAADI. V shed 10 bases, J shed 8 bases, and the junction held 16 bases outside the gene matches. CDR3 region: CATLGEGTSGLYEQFF. CDR3 DNA sequence: TGCGCCACCCTAGGTGAGGGGACTAGCGGCCTCTATGAGCAGTTCTTC.

The J gene is TRBJ2-7, the V gene TRBV7-9; 10 bases are shared with TRBD2. The CDR3 spans 16 residues. The germline gives CDR1 SEHNR, CDR2 FQNEAQ (reference sequence). V gave up 5 bases and J gave up 4 bases; unmatched junction bases: 11. DNA of the CDR3: TGTGCCAGCAGCGGTCGGGCTAGCGGGAGTTGGTACGAGCAGTACTTC. Protein: CASSGRASGSWYEQYF.

The rearrangement links TRBV15 to TRBJ2-3; 7 positions match TRBD1. The V segment lost 4 bases and the J segment 4 bases; nucleotides outside the gene matches: 11. CDR1 and CDR2 from the germline V gene are LNHNV and YYDKDF (reference sequence). The CDR3 is 16 amino acids. Here the CDR3 DNA reads TGTGCCACCAGCATAGGGGGACAGACGTTTGCAGATACGCAGTATTTT. Translating it yields CATSIGGQTFADTQYF.

The chain recombines TRBV10-3 with TRBJ1-2; weak D call: TRBD1 (5 bases). Deletions cut 4 bases from V and 4 bases from J, with 16 bases between. CDR1 ENHRY and CDR2 SYGVKD come from the germline V gene. The CDR3 is made up of 15 amino acids. The CDR3 spells CAISAPQGLVYGYTF. As DNA, the CDR3 is TGTGCCATCAGTGCCCCGCAGGGATTAGTCTATGGCTACACCTTC.

The V call is TRBV5-1, the J call TRBJ2-3; 8 nucleotides line up with TRBD2. With V trimmed by 3 bases and J by 4 bases, 13 bases remained unmatched. The CDR3 sequence is 17 residues long. CDR1 is SGHRS and CDR2 is YFSETQ in the germline V gene. The CDR3 is CASSSGALGTRADTQYF. The CDR3 DNA is TGCGCCAGCAGCTCGGGGGCTCTCGGGACTAGAGCAGATACGCAGTATTTT.

The rearrangement links TRBV19 to TRBJ1-2; 8 bases line up with TRBD1. Germline assignment: CDR1 LNHDA and CDR2 SQIVND (reference sequence). The CDR3 is made up of 15 amino acids. The ends lost 3 bases at V and 1 base at J; junction bases unmatched: 4. In nucleotides, the CDR3 is TGTGCCAGTAGTATTGCACAGGGGGTTAACTATGGCTACACCTTC. This encodes CASSIAQGVNYGYTF. Variable domain in full (rest from reference TRBV19 and TRBJ1-2): DGGITQSPKYLFRKEGQNVTLSCEQNLNHDAMYWYRQDPGQGLRLIYYSQIVNDFQKGDIAEGYSVSREKKESFPLTVTSAQKNPTAFYLCASSIAQGVNYGYTFGSGTRLTVV.

The chain employs TRBV7-2 and TRBJ2-7; the D gene is possibly TRBD1 (5 bases). The germline V and J ends were trimmed by 6 bases and 7 bases, with 22 bases remaining between them. The germline CDR1 and CDR2 sequences are SGHTA and FQGNSA. CDR3 length: 15 amino acids. As DNA, the CDR3 is TGTGCCAGCAGAGAAGAGTGGGGCCAACATGTGGAGCAGTACTTC. It codes for CASREEWGQHVEQYF. Full variable domain (rest looked up from reference TRBV7-2 and TRBJ2-7): GAGVSQSPSNKVTEKGKDVELRCDPISGHTALYWYRQSLGQGLEFLIYFQGNSAPDKSGLPSDRFSAERTGGSVSTLTIQRTQQEDSAVYLCASREEWGQHVEQYFGPGTRLTVT.

The genes are TRBV4-1 and TRBJ1-1; D is ambiguous. Between the trimmed V and J ends, which lost 3 bases and 2 bases, there was a span of 10 bases. The germline gives CDR1 MGHRA, CDR2 YSYEKL. The CDR3 runs 14 residues. CDR3 nucleotides: TGCGCCAGCAGCCATAATACAGTTAACACTGAAGCTTTCTTT. Residues: CASSHNTVNTEAFF.

The rearrangement links TRBV9 to TRBJ2-3; D is unclear. V shed 3 bases and J shed 0 bases, with 11 bases lying between them. This CDR3 contains 15 residues. The germline CDR1 and CDR2 sequences are SGDLS and YYNGEE. Here the CDR3 DNA reads TGTGCCAGCAGCGAACACTTCCTTAGCACAGATACGCAGTATTTT. It yields the protein CASSEHFLSTDTQYF.

The rearrangement links TRBV6-5 to TRBJ1-1; D unclear. Trimming took 0 bases from V and 0 from J, leaving 8 bases between them. The CDR3 loop spans 15 amino acids. CDR1 and CDR2 from the germline V gene are MNHEY and SVGAGI. The chain's CDR3 is CASSYSGSLNTEAFF. The CDR3 DNA is TGTGCCAGCAGTTACTCAGGTTCTTTGAACACTGAAGCTTTCTTT.

The chain links TRBV15 to TRBJ1-1; D ambiguous. This CDR3 has 14 residues. Germline V lookup: CDR1 LNHNV, CDR2 YYDKDF (reference sequence). Trimming left V 0 bases short and J 3 bases short, with 8 bases between. CDR3 in amino acids: CATSRDPRDTEAFF. DNA of the CDR3: TGTGCCACCAGCAGAGATCCAAGGGACACTGAAGCTTTCTTT. The full variable domain, completed using reference TRBV15 and TRBJ1-1, is DAMVIQNPRYQVTQFGKPVTLSCSQTLNHNVMYWYQQKSSQAPKLLFHYYDKDFNNEADTPDNFQSRRPNTSFCFLDIRSPGLGDTAMYLCATSRDPRDTEAFFGQGTRLTVV.